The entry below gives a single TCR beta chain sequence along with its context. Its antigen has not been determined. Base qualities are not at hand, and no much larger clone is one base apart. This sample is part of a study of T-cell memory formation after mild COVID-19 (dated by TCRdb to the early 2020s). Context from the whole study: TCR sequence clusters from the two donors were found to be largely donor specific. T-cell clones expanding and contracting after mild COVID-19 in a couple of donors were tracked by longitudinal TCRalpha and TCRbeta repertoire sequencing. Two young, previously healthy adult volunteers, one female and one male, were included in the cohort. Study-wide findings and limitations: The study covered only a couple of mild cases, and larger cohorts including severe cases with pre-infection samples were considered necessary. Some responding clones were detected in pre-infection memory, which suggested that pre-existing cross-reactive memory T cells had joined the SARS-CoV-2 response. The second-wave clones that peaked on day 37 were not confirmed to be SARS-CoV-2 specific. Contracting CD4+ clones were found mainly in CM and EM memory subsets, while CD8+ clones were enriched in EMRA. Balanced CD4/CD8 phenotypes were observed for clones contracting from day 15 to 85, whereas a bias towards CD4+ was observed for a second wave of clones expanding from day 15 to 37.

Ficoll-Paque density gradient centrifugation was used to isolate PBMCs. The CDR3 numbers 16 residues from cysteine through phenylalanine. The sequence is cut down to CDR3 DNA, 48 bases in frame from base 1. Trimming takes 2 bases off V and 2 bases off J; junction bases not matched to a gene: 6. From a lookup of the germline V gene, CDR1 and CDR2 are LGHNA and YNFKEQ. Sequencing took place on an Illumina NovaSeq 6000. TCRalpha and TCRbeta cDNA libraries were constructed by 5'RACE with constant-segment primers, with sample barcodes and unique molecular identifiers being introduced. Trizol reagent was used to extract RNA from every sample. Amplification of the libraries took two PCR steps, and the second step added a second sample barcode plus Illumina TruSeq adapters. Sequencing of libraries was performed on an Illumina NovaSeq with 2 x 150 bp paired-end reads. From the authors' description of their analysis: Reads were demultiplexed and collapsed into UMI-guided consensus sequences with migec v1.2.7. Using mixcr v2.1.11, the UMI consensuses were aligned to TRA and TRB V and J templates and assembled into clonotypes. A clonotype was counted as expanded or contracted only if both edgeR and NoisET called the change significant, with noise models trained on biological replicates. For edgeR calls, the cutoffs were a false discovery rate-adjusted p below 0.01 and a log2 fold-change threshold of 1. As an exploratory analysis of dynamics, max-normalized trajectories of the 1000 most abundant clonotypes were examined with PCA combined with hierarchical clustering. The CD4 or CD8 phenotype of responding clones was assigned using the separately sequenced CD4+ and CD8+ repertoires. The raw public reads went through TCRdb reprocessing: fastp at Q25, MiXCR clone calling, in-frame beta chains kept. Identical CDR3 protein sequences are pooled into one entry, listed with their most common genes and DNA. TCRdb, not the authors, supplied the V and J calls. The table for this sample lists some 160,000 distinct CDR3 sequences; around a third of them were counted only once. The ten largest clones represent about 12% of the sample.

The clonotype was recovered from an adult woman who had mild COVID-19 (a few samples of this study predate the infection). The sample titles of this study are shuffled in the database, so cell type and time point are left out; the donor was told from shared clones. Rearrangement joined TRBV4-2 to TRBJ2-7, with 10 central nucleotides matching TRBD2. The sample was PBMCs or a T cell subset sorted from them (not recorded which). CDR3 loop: CASSQLGLAVTYEQYF. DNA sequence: TGTGCCAGCAGCCAACTAGGACTAGCGGTTACCTACGAGCAGTACTTC.